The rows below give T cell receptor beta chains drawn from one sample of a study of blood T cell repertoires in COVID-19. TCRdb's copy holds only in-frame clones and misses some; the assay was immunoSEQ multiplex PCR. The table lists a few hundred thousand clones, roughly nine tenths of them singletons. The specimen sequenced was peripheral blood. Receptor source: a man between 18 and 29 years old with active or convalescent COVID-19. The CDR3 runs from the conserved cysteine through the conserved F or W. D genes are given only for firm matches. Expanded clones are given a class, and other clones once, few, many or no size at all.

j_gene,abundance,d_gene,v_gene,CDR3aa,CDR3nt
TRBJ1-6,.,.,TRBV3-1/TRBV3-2,CASSQVVNDNSPLHF,TGTGCCAGCAGCCAAGTAGTAAACGATAATTCACCCCTCCACTTT
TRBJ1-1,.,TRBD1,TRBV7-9,CASSLWLGQVNTEAFF,TGTGCCAGCAGCTTATGGCTGGGACAGGTGAACACTGAAGCTTTCTTT
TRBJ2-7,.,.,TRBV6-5,CASSYLGGEQYF,TGTGCCAGCAGTTACTTAGGAGGCGAGCAGTACTTC
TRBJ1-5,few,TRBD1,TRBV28,CASSFLDRGGQPQHF,TGTGCCAGCAGTTTCCTGGACAGGGGCGGGCAGCCCCAGCATTTT
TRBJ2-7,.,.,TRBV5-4,CASSPAGGRPSEQYF,TGTGCCAGCAGCCCGGCCGGCGGAAGGCCTTCAGAGCAGTACTTC
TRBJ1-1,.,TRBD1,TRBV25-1,CASSDWARRGRNTEAFF,TGTGCCAGCAGTGATTGGGCCCGGAGGGGGCGGAACACTGAAGCTTTCTTT
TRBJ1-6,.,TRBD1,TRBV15,CATDTGQGNSPLHF,TGTGCCACCGATACGGGACAGGGCAATTCACCCCTCCACTTT
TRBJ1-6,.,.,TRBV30,CAGDRGNNSPLHF,TGTGCCGGAGACCGGGGAAATAATTCACCCCTCCACTTT
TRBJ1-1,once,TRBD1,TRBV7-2,CASSVDRAGTEAFF,TGTGCCAGCAGCGTTGACAGGGCGGGCACTGAAGCTTTCTTT
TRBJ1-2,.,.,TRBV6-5,CASKETRGYGYTF,TGTGCCAGCAAAGAAACCAGGGGCTATGGCTACACCTTC
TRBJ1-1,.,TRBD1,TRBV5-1,CASSPAGTGPPEAFF,TGCGCCAGCAGCCCGGCCGGGACAGGGCCCCCTGAAGCTTTCTTT
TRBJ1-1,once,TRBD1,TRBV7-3,CASSSGQGTEAFF,TGTGCCAGCAGCTCCGGACAGGGCACTGAAGCTTTCTTT
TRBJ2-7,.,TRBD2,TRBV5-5,CASSLGGGSSYEQYF,TGTGCCAGCAGCTTGGGAGGCGGGAGCTCCTACGAGCAGTACTTC
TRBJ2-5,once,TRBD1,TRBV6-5,CASSPGQKETQYF,TGTGCCAGCAGTCCGGGACAGAAAGAGACCCAGTACTTC
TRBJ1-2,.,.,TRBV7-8,CASSDSRNYGYTF,TGTGCCAGCAGCGACAGTCGGAACTATGGCTACACCTTC
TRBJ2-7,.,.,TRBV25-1,CASSDPPRGEQYF,TGTGCCAGCAGTGATCCCCCCAGAGGCGAGCAGTACTTC
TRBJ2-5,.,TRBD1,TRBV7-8,CASSLVGTGGYQTQYF,TGTGCCAGCAGCTTAGTAGGGACAGGGGGTTACCAGACCCAGTACTTC
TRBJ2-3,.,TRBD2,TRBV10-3,CAISPVAGGYTDTQYF,TGTGCCATCAGCCCAGTAGCGGGGGGGTACACAGATACGCAGTATTTT
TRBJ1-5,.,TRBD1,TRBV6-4,CASSDSIGQGDQPQHF,TGTGCCAGCAGTGACTCGATCGGACAGGGCGATCAGCCCCAGCATTTT
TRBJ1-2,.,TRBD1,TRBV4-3,CASSPGQGTYGYTF,TGCGCCAGCAGCCCTGGACAGGGGACCTATGGCTACACCTTC
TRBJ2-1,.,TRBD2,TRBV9,CASSPRLAGLYNEQFF,TGTGCCAGCAGCCCACGACTAGCGGGACTCTACAATGAGCAGTTCTTC
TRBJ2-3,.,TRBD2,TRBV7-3,CASSPAGTSGTDTQYF,TGTGCCAGCAGCCCCGCCGGGACTAGCGGCACAGATACGCAGTATTTT
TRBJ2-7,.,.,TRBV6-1,CASSEGRSYEQYF,TGTGCCAGCAGTGAAGGTCGTTCCTACGAGCAGTACTTC
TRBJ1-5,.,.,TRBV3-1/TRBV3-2,CASSPRGGQPQHF,TGTGCCAGCAGCCCCAGGGGTGGTCAGCCCCAGCATTTT
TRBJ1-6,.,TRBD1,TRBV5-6,CASSWSGAGGNSPLHF,TGTGCCAGCAGTTGGTCGGGCGCAGGGGGTAATTCACCCCTCCACTTT
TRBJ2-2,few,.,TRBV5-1,CASSPRPGDNTGELFF,TGCGCCAGCAGCCCACGGCCGGGAGATAACACCGGGGAGCTGTTTTTT
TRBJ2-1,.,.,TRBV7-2,CASSLEASTLNEQFF,TGTGCCAGCAGCTTAGAGGCTAGCACCCTTAATGAGCAGTTCTTC
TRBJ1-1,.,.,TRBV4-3,CASSQAPPPQDTEAFF,TGCGCCAGCAGCCAAGCCCCGCCCCCTCAGGACACTGAAGCTTTCTTT